The source of this T cell receptor beta chain is a study of T cells in Graves' hyperthyroidism and ophthalmopathy. The germline V gene has CDR1 SGHAT and CDR2 FQDESV (reference sequence). The V segment lost 1 base and the J segment 4 bases; nucleotides outside the gene matches: 5. The CDR3 sequence is 15 residues long. RNA transcripts gave rise to amplified TCR beta CDR3 regions. Using the HTBI primer set, a first-round RT-PCR was run on the TCR CDR3. TCRdb fed the multiplex PCR reads into MiXCR, producing one record per CDR3 protein. Seen here are about 540,000 distinct CDR3 sequences, around 46% observed once, and the top ten hold approximately 8.2%.

The TCR was taken from a woman between 18 and 30 years old with Graves' hyperthyroidism. This chain links TRBV11-1 with TRBJ2-5, with 8 bases fitting TRBD1. The sequenced sample was peripheral blood or thyroid tissue (not recorded which). The CDR3 coding sequence is TGTGCCAGCAGCTTAGGGCAGGGGGCTACAGAGACCCAGTACTTC. Its translation: CASSLGQGATETQYF.